This T cell receptor beta chain is drawn from a study of blood T cell repertoires in COVID-19. In the study overall: Specimens from acute and convalescent COVID-19 originated in the United States, Italy and Spain.

The CDR3 is 13 residues long. V was cut by 3 bases and J by 2 bases, with 6 bases left in between. Germline V gene sequence: CDR1 LNHDA, CDR2 SQIVND (reference sequence). Method: immunoSEQ multiplex PCR; TCRdb's copy keeps in-frame clones and lacks some. The sample consists of around 250,000 clones, around 80% of them appearing once. The sequencing sample was made of peripheral blood. The chain links TRBV19 to TRBJ2-3; unclear D gene. The TCR was taken from a man at least 80 years old with acute or convalescent COVID-19. Here the CDR3 DNA reads TGTGCCAGTAGTATCCCCTTCACAGATACGCAGTATTTT. It encodes CASSIPFTDTQYF.